This T cell receptor (beta chain) was captured by sequencing in a study of PD-1 blockade in classical Hodgkin lymphoma. Only in-frame clones appear in the TCRdb table, and some are missing; sequencing was by immunoSEQ multiplex PCR. The data contain some 100,000 clones, roughly 89% of them singletons. This clone came up a few times. Its antigen is as yet unknown. Brentuximab vedotin exposure varied, and every patient relapsed after autologous stem cell transplantation. The patients, who had relapsed/refractory classical Hodgkin lymphoma, achieved best responses of complete response, partial response or progressive disease. Germline V gives CDR1 SGHTA, CDR2 FQGNSA. The CDR3 loop spans 15 amino acids. With 5 bases removed from V and 4 bases from J, the gap between germline ends came to 17 bases. Study-level results: Baseline diversity was lower in partial responders and progressors than complete responders. There remain no defined causes for the repertoire differences, which possibly reflect disease activity or prior therapy. Newly diagnosed patients had baseline TCR diversity that was reportedly lower than that of healthy donors.

This TCR was recovered from a human donor with classical Hodgkin lymphoma. The sample was peripheral blood mononuclear cells (PBMCs), taken before the second cycle of nivolumab. The chain has TRBV7-2 and TRBJ1-2; D gene ambiguous. The CDR3 loop reads CASSPERAFFYGYTF. The DNA of the CDR3 is TGTGCCAGCAGCCCCGAGAGAGCCTTTTTCTATGGCTACACCTTC. Complete variable domain (other parts from reference TRBV7-2 and TRBJ1-2): GAGVSQSPSNKVTEKGKDVELRCDPISGHTALYWYRQSLGQGLEFLIYFQGNSAPDKSGLPSDRFSAERTGGSVSTLTIQRTQQEDSAVYLCASSPERAFFYGYTFGSGTRLTVV.